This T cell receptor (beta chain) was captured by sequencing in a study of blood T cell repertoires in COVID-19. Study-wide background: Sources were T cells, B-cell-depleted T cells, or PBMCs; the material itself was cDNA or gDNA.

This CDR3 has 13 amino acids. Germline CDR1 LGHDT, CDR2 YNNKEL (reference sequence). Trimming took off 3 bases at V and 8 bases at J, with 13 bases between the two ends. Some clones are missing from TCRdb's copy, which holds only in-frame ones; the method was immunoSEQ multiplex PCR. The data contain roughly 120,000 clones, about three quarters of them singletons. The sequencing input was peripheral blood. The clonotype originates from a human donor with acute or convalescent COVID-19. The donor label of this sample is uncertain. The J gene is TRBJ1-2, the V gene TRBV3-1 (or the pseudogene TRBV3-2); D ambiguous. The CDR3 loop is CASSHDSRGGYTF. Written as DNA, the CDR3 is TGTGCCAGCAGCCACGACTCACGAGGGGGCTACACCTTC.